Listed here is a single T cell receptor beta chain. No conserved phenylalanine or tryptophan is present at the end of the CDR3, so a read error is the likely explanation. Patients who underwent sequencing had shown CD8+CD57+ cell expansion by flow cytometry. The sample is drawn from a study of CD8+CD57+ T cells in acquired aplastic anemia. CDR3 and TCR beta VDJ profiling relied on a genomic DNA template. Via MiXCR, TCRdb re-called the reads, giving one row per CDR3 protein. Here the sample spans approximately 220,000 distinct CDR3 sequences, more than 40% being singletons. Material: sorted CD4+, CD8+, or CD8+CD57+ T cells (not recorded which) from PBMCs. The TCR sequence derives from a human donor with aplastic anemia.

CDR3 DNA sequence: TGTGCCAGCAGCTTAGCGCTGAGGGGTTACTCTGGAAACACCATATATCTT. This encodes CASSLALRGYSGNTIYL. The rearrangement joins TRBV7-2 to TRBJ1-3; perhaps TRBD1 as D (5 bases). Germline CDR1 SGHTA, CDR2 FQGNSA. Trimming removed 0 bases from V and 0 bases from J, with 12 bases in between. The CDR3 loop spans 17 amino acids.